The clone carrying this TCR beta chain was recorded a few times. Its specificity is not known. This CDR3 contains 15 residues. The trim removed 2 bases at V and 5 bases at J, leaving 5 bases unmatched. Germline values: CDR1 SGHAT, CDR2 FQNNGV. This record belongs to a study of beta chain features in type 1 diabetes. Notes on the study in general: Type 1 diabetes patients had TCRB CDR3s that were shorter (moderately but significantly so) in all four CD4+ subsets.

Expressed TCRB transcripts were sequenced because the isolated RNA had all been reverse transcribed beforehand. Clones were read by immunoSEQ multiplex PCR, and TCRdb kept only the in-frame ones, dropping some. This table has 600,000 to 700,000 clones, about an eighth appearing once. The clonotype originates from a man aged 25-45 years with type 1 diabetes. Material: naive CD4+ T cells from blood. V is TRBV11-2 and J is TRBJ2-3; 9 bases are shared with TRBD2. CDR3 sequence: CASSLRRGGRDTQYF. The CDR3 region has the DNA TGTGCCAGCAGCTTACGGCGGGGGGGCCGAGATACGCAGTATTTT.